This T cell receptor beta chain was recovered during a study of T-cell memory formation after mild COVID-19. The wider study: Across donors, TCR clusters were largely donor specific. Overall study findings and caveats: Clones that contracted from day 15 to 85 had balanced CD4/CD8; later expanders were CD4+ biased. Mainly in CM and EM were contracting CD4+ clones; CD8+ were in EMRA.

Germline CDR1 is SEHNR and CDR2 is FQNEAQ (reference sequence). The CDR3 spans 15 residues. V lost 1 base to trimming and J lost 4 bases, with 11 bases between them. This clonotype was seen a handful of times. The antigen remains undetermined. Using its own MiXCR run on the 5' RACE reads, TCRdb lists one record per CDR3 protein. Here the sample spans approximately 110,000 distinct CDR3 sequences, 20% to 25% being singletons. Sequencing was carried out using PBMCs or a T cell subset sorted from them (not recorded which). This clonotype originated in a man aged 18 to 29 who had mild COVID-19 (a few samples of this study predate the infection). Cell type and time point are not known. The gene calls are TRBV7-9 and TRBJ2-1; TRBD1 might be the D (6 bases). CDR3: CASSLGAGAYNEQFF. CDR3 sequence (DNA): TGTGCCAGCAGCTTAGGGGCAGGGGCGTACAATGAGCAGTTCTTC.